The entry that follows covers one TCR beta chain sequence. Its cognate antigen is unknown. Clones were read by immunoSEQ multiplex PCR, and TCRdb kept only the in-frame ones, dropping some. The sample includes fewer than 75,000 clones, 80% to 95% of them seen just once. This sample is part of a study of T cell responses to AZD1222 COVID-19 vaccine. General study results and limits: Donors skewed white British and female; clonal diversity was possibly underestimated.

Sequenced material: peripheral blood, taken 28 days after the second dose of the MenACWY control vaccine. The receptor comes from an adult who received the MenACWY meningococcal vaccine as a control.

CDR3 loop: CARSLGMTMFQPQHF. CDR3 nucleotides: TGTGCCAGAAGCTTGGGAATGACAATGTTTCAGCCCCAGCATTTT. The chain recombines TRBV5-3 with TRBJ1-5; D is unclear. TRBV5-3 has ORF status, its function being uncertain. This CDR3 spans 15 amino acids. The ends were cut back, 0 bases at V and 6 bases at J, with 13 bases in the middle.